A selection of T cell receptor beta chains follows, all from one sample in a study of identical twins. TCRdb independently ran MiXCR on the 5' RACE reads; one entry per CDR3 protein. The sample lists 400,000 to 600,000 distinct CDR3 sequences, about 20% seen once, with roughly 0.5% in the top ten. This same sample was also part of a study on yellow fever vaccine responses in identical twins.

Sequencing input: CD4+ T cells sorted from blood. The origin of the receptors is a woman younger than 30 in good health. CDR3s include the opening cysteine and the closing phenylalanine or tryptophan.

V: TRBV6-1
J: TRBJ2-3
CDR3: CASRLRRGAGTDTQYF

V: TRBV10-3
J: TRBJ2-1
CDR3: CAIAGRNEQFF

V: TRBV5-1
J: TRBJ1-1
CDR3: CASRRGLGGEAFF

V: TRBV5-1
J: TRBJ2-3
CDR3: CASSLAGTGGTDTQYF

V: TRBV7-9
J: TRBJ1-6
CDR3: CASSLEGAGSPLHF

V: TRBV14
J: TRBJ2-3
CDR3: CASSQAAPALAGSDTQYF

V: TRBV29-1
J: TRBJ2-1
CDR3: CSVGRSHGEQFF

V: TRBV18
J: TRBJ1-2
CDR3: CASSPPAGGTNYGYTF

V: TRBV4-1
J: TRBJ2-5
CDR3: CASSQVGTSLETQYF

V: TRBV9
J: TRBJ2-7
CDR3: CASSAPGKSYEQYF

V: TRBV12-3/TRBV12-4
J: TRBJ1-3
CDR3: CASSRQVSGNTIYF

V: TRBV7-2
J: TRBJ2-7
CDR3: CASSLKYEQYF

V: TRBV4-1
J: TRBJ1-1
CDR3: CASRRGRTGSTEAFF

V: TRBV2
J: TRBJ2-1
CDR3: CAVGRSSYNEQFF

V: TRBV5-1
J: TRBJ2-5
CDR3: CASSPGQGFQETQYF

V: TRBV3-1
J: TRBJ2-3
CDR3: CASSQDVTQYF

V: TRBV27
J: TRBJ2-1
CDR3: CASTDRGAYNEQFF

V: TRBV14
J: TRBJ1-4
CDR3: CASSQGGYEKLFF

V: TRBV12-3/TRBV12-4
J: TRBJ2-1
CDR3: CASSPTQGSEQFF

V: TRBV6-2/TRBV6-3
J: TRBJ2-3
CDR3: CASTGVNSLNTDTQYF

V: TRBV11-2
J: TRBJ2-2
CDR3: CASSVRLGGQDPTGELFF

V: TRBV19
J: TRBJ2-7
CDR3: CASSPYSLGDEQYF

V: TRBV4-2
J: TRBJ1-3
CDR3: CASSQGQTSGNTIYF

V: TRBV4-1
J: TRBJ2-3
CDR3: CASSQKGLAGLDTQYF

V: TRBV5-5
J: TRBJ2-5
CDR3: CASSREGVRVADQYF

V: TRBV5-1
J: TRBJ1-3
CDR3: CASSSGQEGNTIYF